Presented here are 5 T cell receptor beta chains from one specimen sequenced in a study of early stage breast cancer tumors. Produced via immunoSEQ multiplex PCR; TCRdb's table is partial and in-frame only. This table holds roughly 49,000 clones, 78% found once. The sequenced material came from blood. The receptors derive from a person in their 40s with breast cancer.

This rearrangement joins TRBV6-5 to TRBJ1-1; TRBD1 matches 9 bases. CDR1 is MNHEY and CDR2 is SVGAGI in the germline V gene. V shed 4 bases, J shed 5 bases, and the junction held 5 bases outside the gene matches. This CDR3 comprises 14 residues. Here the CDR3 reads CASSLGQGGTEAFF. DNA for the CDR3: TGTGCCAGCAGTTTGGGACAGGGAGGTACTGAAGCTTTCTTT.

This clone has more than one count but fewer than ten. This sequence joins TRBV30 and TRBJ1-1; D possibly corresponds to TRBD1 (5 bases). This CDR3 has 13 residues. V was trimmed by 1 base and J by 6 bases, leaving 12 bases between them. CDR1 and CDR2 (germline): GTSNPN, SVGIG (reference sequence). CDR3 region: CAWSDGVGPEAFF. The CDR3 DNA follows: TGTGCCTGGAGTGATGGGGTGGGGCCTGAAGCTTTCTTT.

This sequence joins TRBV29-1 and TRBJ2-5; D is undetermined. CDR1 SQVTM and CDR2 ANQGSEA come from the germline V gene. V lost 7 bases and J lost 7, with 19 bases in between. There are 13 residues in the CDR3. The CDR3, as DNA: TGCAGCGCCGTAGAAAAGTCTGACTTGACCCAGTACTTC. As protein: CSAVEKSDLTQYF.

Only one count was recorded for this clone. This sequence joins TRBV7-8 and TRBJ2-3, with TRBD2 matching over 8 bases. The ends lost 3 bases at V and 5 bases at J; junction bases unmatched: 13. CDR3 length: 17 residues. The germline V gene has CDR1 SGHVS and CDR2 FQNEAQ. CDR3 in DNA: TGTGCCAGCAGCTTTGATCCCAGCGGGGGAGGTCTAGATACGCAGTATTTT. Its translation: CASSFDPSGGGLDTQYF. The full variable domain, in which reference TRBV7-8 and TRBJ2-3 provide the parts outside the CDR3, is GAGVSQSPRYKVAKRGQDVALRCDPISGHVSLFWYQQALGQGPEFLTYFQNEAQLDKSGLPSDRFFAERPEGSVSTLKIQRTQQEDSAVYLCASSFDPSGGGLDTQYFGPGTRLTVL.

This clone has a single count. The CDR3 spells CATSRESGLWDEKLFF. The CDR3 DNA sequence: TGTGCCACCAGCAGAGAGTCGGGGCTCTGGGATGAAAAACTGTTTTTT. This rearrangement joins TRBV15 to TRBJ1-4; TRBD1 is a possible D gene (5 bases). There are 16 residues in the CDR3. CDR1 and CDR2 (germline): LNHNV, YYDKDF (reference sequence). Trimming cost V 0 bases and J 6 bases, with 14 bases left between them.